This TCR beta chain came from a study of identifying expanded T cells in peripheral blood. Here immunoSEQ multiplex PCR was the method, and the copy in TCRdb shows in-frame clones only, minus some. This table has under 150,000 clones, 80% to 90% appearing once. J lost 1 base, V lost 3 bases, and 5 bases had no gene match. The germline V gene encodes CDR1 SGHNT and CDR2 YYREEE (reference sequence). The CDR3 runs to 17 residues. Details on this clone: What it binds is unknown.

Study-level points and caveats: Differentially abundant clones: 0.95 to 1.5 between replicates, about 15 at approximately 13 days, less than 20 at four.

This receptor was identified in a person aged 18 to 69 in good health. V gene TRBV5-4 combines with J gene TRBJ2-3; TRBD2 matches at 13 bases. The specimen was blood. The CDR3 DNA reads as TGTGCCAGCAGCTCGACTAGCGGGGGGTCCGGCACAGATACGCAGTATTTT. As protein: CASSSTSGGSGTDTQYF.